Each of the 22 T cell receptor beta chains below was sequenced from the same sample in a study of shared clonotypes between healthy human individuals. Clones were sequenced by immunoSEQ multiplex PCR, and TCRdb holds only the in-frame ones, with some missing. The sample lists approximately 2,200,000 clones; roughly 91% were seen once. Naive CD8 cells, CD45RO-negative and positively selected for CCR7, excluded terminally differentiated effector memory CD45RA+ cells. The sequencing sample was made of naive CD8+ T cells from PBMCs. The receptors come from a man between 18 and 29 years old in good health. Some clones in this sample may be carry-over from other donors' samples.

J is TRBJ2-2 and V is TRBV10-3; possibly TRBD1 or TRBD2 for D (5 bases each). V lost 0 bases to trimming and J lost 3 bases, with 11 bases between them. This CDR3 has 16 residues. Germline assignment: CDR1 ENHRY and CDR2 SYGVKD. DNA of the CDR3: TGTGCCATCAGTGAGTCGCTGGGGGTCGACACCGGGGAGCTGTTTTTT. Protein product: CAISESLGVDTGELFF.

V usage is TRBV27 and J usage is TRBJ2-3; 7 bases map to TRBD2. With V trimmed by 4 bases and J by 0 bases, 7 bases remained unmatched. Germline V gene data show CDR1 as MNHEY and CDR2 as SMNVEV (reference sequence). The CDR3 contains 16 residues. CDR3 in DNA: TGTGCCAGCAGTTCCAGGCCGGGACTAAGCACAGATACGCAGTATTTT. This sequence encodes CASSSRPGLSTDTQYF.

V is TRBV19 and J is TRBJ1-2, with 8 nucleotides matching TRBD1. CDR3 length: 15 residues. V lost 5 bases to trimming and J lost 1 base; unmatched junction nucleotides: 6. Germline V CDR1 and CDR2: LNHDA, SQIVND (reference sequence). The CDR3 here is CASSPDREVNYGYTF. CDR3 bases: TGTGCCAGTAGTCCGGACAGGGAAGTTAACTATGGCTACACCTTC.

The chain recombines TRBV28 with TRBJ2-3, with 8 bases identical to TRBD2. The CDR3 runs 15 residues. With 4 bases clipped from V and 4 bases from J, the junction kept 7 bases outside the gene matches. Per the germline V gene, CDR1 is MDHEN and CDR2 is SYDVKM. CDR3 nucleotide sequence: TGTGCCAGCAGTTGGGAGCGGGAGATCCCAGATACGCAGTATTTT. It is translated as CASSWEREIPDTQYF.

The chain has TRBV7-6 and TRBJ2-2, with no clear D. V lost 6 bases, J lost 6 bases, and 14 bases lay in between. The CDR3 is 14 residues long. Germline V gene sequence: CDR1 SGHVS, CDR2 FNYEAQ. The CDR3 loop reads CASSPSLLAGELFF. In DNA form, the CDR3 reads TGTGCCAGCAGTCCCTCCCTATTGGCCGGGGAGCTGTTTTTT.

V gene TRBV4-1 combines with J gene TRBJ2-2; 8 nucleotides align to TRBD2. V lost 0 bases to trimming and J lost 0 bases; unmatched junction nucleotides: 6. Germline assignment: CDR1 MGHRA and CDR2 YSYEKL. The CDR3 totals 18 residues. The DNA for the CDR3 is TGCGCCAGCAGCCAAGACCCACCGGGGGGGACGAACACCGGGGAGCTGTTTTTT. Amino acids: CASSQDPPGGTNTGELFF.

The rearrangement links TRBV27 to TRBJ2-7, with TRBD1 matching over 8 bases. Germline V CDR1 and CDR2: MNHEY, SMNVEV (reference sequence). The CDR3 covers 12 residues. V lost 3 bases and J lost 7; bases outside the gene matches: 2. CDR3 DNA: TGTGCCAGCAGTTTTGACAGGGGTGAGCAGTACTTC. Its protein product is CASSFDRGEQYF.

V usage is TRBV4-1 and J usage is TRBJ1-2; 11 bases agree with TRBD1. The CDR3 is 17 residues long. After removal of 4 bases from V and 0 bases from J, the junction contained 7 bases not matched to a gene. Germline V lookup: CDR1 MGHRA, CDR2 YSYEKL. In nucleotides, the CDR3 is TGCGCCAGCAGCCCTTGGACAGGGGGCATGGCTAACTATGGCTACACCTTC. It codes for CASSPWTGGMANYGYTF.

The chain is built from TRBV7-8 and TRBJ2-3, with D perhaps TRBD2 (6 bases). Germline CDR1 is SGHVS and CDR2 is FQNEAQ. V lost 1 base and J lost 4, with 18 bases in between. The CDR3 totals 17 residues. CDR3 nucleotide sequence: TGTGCCAGCAGCTTAGGGTGGCGGGGATTGGGTCCAGATACGCAGTATTTT. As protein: CASSLGWRGLGPDTQYF.

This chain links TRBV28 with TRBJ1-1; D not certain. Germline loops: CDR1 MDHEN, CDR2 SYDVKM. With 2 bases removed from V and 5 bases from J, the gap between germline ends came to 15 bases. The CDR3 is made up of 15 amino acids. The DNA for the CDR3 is TGTGCCAGCAGTTTACTCCCCTTGACTGGGACTGAAGCTTTCTTT. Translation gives CASSLLPLTGTEAFF.

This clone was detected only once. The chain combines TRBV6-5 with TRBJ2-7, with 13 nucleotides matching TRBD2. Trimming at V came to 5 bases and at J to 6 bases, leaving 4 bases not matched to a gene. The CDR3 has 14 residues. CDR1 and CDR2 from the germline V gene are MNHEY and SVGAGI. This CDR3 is CASSRTSGGLEQYF. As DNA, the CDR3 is TGTGCCAGCAGTCGGACTAGCGGGGGCCTCGAGCAGTACTTC.

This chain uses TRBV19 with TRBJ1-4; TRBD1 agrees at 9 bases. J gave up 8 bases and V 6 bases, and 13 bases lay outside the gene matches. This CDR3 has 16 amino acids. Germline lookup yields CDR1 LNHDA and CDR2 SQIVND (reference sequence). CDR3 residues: CASSRQGEYGPEKLFF. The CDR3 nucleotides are TGTGCCAGTAGCAGACAGGGGGAGTACGGCCCAGAAAAACTGTTTTTT.

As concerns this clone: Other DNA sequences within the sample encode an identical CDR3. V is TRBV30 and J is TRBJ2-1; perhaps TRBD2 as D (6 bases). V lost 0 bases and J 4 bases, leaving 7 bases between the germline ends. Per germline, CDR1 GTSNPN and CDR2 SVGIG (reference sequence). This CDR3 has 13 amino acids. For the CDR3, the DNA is TGTGCCTGGAGTGTAGGAGGGTACAATGAGCAGTTCTTC. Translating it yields CAWSVGGYNEQFF. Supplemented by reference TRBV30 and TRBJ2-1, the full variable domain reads SQTIHQWPATLVQPVGSPLSLECTVEGTSNPNLYWYRQAAGRGLQLLFYSVGIGQISSEVPQNLSASRPQDRQFILSSKKLLLSDSGFYLCAWSVGGYNEQFFGPGTRLTVL.

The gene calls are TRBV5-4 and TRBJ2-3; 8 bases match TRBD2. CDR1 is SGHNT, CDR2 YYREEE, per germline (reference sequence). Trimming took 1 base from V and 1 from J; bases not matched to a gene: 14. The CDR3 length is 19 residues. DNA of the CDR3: TGTGCCAGCAGCTTGTGGGGGAGACTAAGCGGGAGAGGCACAGATACGCAGTATTTT. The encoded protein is CASSLWGRLSGRGTDTQYF.

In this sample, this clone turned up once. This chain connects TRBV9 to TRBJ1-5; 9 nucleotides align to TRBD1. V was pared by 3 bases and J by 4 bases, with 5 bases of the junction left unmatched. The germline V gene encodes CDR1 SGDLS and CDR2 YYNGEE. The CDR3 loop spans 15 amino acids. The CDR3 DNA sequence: TGTGCCAGCAGCGCTGGGACAGGGCCTAATCAGCCCCAGCATTTT. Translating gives CASSAGTGPNQPQHF.

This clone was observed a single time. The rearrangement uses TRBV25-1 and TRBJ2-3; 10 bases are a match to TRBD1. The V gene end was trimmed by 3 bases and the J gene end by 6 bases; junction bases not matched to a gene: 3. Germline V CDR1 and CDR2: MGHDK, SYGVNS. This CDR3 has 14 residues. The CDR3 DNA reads TGTGCCAGCAGTGAGGGGACAGGGGAGGATACGCAGTATTTT. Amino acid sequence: CASSEGTGEDTQYF.

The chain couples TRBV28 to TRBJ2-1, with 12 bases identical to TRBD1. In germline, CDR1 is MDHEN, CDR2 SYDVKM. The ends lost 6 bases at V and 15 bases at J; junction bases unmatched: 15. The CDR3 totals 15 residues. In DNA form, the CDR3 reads TGTGCCAGCAGCAGAAACCGGGACAGGGGGCGGGATATGTTCTTC. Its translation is CASSRNRDRGRDMFF.

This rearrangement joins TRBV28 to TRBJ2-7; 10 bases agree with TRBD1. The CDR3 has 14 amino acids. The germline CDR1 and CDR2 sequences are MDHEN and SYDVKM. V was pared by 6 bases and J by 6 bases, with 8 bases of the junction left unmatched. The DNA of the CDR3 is TGTGCCAGCAGCCCGACAGGGGGCGCTGGCGAGCAGTACTTC. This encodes CASSPTGGAGEQYF. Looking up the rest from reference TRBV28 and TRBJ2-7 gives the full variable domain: DVKVTQSSRYLVKRTGEKVFLECVQDMDHENMFWYRQDPGLGLRLIYFSYDVKMKEKGDIPEGYSVSREKKERFSLILESASTNQTSMYLCASSPTGGAGEQYFGPGTRLTVT.

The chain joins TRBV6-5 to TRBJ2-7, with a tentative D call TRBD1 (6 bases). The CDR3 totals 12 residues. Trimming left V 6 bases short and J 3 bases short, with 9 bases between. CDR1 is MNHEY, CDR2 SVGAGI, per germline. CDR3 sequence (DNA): TGTGCCAGCAGAACGGACAGCTACGAGCAGTACTTC. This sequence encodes CASRTDSYEQYF.

CDR3 amino acids: CASSWGLADDTQYF. CDR3 nucleotides: TGTGCCAGCAGCTGGGGACTAGCGGACGATACGCAGTATTTT. The chain employs TRBV7-4 and TRBJ2-3, with 11 bases lining up with TRBD2. CDR1 and CDR2 (germline): SGHVT, SQSDAQ. This CDR3 has 14 residues. Trimming at V came to 4 bases and at J to 6 bases, leaving 3 bases not matched to a gene.

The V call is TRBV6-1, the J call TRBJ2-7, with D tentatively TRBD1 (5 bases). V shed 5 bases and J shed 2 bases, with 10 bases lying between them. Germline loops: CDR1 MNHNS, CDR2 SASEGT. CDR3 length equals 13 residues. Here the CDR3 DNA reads TGTGCCAGCAGTCCCCCGACAGCCTACGAGCAGTACTTC. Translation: CASSPPTAYEQYF.

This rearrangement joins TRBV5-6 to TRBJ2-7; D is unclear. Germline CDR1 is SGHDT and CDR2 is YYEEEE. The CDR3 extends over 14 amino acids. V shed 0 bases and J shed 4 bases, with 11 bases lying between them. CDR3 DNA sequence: TGTGCCAGCAGCTTGGTCAGCCTTGAATACGAGCAGTACTTC. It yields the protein CASSLVSLEYEQYF. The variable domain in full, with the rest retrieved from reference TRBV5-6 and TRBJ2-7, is DAGVTQSPTHLIKTRGQQVTLRCSPKSGHDTVSWYQQALGQGPQFIFQYYEEEERQRGNFPDRFSGHQFPNYSSELNVNALLLGDSALYLCASSLVSLEYEQYFGPGTRLTVT.